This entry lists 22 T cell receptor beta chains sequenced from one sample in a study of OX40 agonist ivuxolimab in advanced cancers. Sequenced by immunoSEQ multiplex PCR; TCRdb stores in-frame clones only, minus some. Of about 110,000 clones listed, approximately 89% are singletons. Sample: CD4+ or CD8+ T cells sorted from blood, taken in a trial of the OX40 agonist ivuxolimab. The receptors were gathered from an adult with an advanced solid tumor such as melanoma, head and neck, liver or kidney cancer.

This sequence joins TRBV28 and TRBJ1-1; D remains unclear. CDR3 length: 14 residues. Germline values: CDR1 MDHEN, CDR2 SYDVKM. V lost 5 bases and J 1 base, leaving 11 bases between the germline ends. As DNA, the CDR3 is TGTGCCAGCAGTCCTAGACAAGGGAACACTGAAGCTTTCTTT. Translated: CASSPRQGNTEAFF.

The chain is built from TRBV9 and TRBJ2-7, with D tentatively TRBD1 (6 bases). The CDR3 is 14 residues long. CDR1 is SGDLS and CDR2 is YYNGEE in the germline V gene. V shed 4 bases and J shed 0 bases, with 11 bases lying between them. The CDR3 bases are TGTGCCAGCAGCCGTCGGACAGCCTCCTACGAGCAGTACTTC. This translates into CASSRRTASYEQYF.

CDR3 region: CASSLIAENTEAFF. CDR3 in DNA: TGCGCCAGCAGCTTGATTGCGGAGAACACTGAAGCTTTCTTT. The chain combines TRBV5-1 with TRBJ1-1; D unresolved. This CDR3 has 14 amino acids. With 1 base removed from V and 1 base from J, the gap between germline ends came to 8 bases. Germline V gene data show CDR1 as SGHRS and CDR2 as YFSETQ.

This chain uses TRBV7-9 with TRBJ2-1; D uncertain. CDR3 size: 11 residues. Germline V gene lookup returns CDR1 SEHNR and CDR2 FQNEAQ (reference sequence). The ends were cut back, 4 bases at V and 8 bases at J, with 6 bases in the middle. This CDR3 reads CASSSRDEQFF. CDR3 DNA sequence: TGTGCCAGCAGCTCACGGGATGAGCAGTTCTTC.

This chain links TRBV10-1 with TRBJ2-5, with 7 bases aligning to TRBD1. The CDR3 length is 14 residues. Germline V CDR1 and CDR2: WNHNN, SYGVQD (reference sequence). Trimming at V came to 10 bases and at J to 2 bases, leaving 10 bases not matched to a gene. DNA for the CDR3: TGCGCCAACTCCAGGGGGAGACAACAAGAGACCCAGTACTTC. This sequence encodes CANSRGRQQETQYF.

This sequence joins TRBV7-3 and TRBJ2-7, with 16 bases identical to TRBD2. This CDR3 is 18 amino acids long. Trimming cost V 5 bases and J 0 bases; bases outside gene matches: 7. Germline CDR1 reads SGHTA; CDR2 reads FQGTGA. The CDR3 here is CASSPGLAGGKSSYEQYF. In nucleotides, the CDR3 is TGTGCCAGCAGCCCGGGACTAGCGGGAGGGAAGAGCTCCTACGAGCAGTACTTC.

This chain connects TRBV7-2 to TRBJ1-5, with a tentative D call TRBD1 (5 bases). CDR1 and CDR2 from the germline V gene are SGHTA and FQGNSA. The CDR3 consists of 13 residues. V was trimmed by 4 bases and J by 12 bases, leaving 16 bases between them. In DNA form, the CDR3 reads TGTGCCAGCAGCTCAGCCCCCACAGGTCTCCAGCATTTT. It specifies CASSSAPTGLQHF. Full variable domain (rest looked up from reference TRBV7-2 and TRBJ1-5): GAGVSQSPSNKVTEKGKDVELRCDPISGHTALYWYRQSLGQGLEFLIYFQGNSAPDKSGLPSDRFSAERTGGSVSTLTIQRTQQEDSAVYLCASSSAPTGLQHFGDGTRLSIL.

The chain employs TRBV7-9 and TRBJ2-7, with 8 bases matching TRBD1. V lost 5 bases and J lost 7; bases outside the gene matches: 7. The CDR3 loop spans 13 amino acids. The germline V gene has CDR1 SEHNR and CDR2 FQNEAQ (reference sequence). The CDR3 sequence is CASSTGGPGEQYF. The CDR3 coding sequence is TGTGCCAGCAGCACAGGGGGTCCTGGGGAGCAGTACTTC.

The CDR3 bases are TGTGCCAGCAGCTTGTACCGCGGGGAGCTGTTTTTT. It encodes CASSLYRGELFF. This chain uses TRBV7-2 with TRBJ2-2, with D uncertain. Per the germline V gene, CDR1 is SGHTA and CDR2 is FQGNSA. The length of the CDR3 is 12 residues. V dropped 3 bases and J dropped 7 bases, with 6 bases sitting between them.

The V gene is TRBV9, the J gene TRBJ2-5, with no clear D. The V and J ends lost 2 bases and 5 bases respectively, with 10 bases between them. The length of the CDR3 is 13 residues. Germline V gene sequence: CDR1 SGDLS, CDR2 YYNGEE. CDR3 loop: CASSVYGRETQYF. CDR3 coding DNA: TGTGCCAGCAGCGTCTACGGACGGGAGACCCAGTACTTC.

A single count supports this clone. In nucleotides, the CDR3 is TGTGCCAGCAGCGTTTTTAGCGGCGCGAACACCGGGGAGCTGTTTTTT. Translating it yields CASSVFSGANTGELFF. The chain couples TRBV9 to TRBJ2-2, with D possibly matching TRBD2 (6 bases). There are 16 residues in the CDR3. CDR1 and CDR2 (germline): SGDLS, YYNGEE. With 2 bases removed from V and 0 bases from J, the gap between germline ends came to 11 bases.

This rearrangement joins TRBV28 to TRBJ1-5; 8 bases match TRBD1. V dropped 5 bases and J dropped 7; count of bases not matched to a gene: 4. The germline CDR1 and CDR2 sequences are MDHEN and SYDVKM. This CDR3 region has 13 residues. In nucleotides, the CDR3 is TGTGCCAGCAGTAGACAGGGGTTCCAGCCCCAGCATTTT. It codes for CASSRQGFQPQHF.

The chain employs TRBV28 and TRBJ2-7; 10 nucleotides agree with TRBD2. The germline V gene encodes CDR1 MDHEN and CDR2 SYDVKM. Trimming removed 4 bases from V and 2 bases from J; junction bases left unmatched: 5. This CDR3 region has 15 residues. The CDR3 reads CASSSSSGSPYEQYF. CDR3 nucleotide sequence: TGTGCCAGCAGTTCCTCTAGCGGGAGCCCCTACGAGCAGTACTTC. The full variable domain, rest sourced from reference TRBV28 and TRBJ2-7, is DVKVTQSSRYLVKRTGEKVFLECVQDMDHENMFWYRQDPGLGLRLIYFSYDVKMKEKGDIPEGYSVSREKKERFSLILESASTNQTSMYLCASSSSSGSPYEQYFGPGTRLTVT.

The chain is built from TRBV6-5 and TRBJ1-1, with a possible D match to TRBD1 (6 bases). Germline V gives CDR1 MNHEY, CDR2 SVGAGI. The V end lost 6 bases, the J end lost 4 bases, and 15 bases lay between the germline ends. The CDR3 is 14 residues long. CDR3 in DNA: TGTGCCAGCAGCCTCCTAGGGGGAGTCACTGAAGCTTTCTTT. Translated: CASSLLGGVTEAFF.

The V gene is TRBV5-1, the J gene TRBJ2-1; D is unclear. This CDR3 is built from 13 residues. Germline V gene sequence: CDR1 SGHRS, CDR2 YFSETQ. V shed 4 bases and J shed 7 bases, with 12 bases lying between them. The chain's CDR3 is CASSPDLMNEQFF. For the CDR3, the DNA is TGCGCCAGCAGCCCGGACCTCATGAATGAGCAGTTCTTC.

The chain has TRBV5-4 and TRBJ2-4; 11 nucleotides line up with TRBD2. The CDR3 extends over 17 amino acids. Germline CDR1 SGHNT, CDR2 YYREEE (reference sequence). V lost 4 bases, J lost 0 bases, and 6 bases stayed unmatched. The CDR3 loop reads CASSRLTSGIAKNIQYF. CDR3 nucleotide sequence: TGTGCCAGCAGCCGACTGACTAGCGGGATAGCCAAAAACATTCAGTACTTC. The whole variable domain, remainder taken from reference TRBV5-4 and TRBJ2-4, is ETGVTQSPTHLIKTRGQQVTLRCSSQSGHNTVSWYQQALGQGPQFIFQYYREEENGRGNFPPRFSGLQFPNYSSELNVNALELDDSALYLCASSRLTSGIAKNIQYFGAGTRLSVL.

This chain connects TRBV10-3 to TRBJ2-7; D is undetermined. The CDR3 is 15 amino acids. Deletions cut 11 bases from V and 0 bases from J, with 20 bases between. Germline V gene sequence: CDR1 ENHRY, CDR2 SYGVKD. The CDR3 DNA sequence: TGTGCCTCTTCACCCCCGGACCGATACTCCTACGAGCAGTACTTC. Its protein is CASSPPDRYSYEQYF.

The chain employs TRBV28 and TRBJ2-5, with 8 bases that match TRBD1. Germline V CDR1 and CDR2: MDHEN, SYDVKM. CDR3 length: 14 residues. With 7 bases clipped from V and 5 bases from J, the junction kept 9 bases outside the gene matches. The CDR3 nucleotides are TGTGCCAGCACCACCGGACAGGGTGGGGAGACCCAGTACTTC. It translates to CASTTGQGGETQYF.

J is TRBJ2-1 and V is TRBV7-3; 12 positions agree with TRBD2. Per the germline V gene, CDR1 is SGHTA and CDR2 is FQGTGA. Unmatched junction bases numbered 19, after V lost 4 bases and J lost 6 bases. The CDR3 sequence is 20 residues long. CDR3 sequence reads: CASSSTPPSRLAGVGNEQFF. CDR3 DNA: TGTGCCAGCAGCTCCACCCCACCCTCTCGACTAGCGGGAGTGGGCAATGAGCAGTTCTTC.

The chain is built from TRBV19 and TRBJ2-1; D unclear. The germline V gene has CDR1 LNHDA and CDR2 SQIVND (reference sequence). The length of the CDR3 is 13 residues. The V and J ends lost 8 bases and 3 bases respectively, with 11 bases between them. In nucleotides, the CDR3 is TGTGCCAGTTCCCAGACGGTCTACAATGAGCAGTTCTTC. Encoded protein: CASSQTVYNEQFF.

The CDR3 DNA sequence: TGTGCCAGCAGCCTCGCGGGGTTTAATGGCTACACCTTC. Translation: CASSLAGFNGYTF. This sequence joins TRBV6-1 and TRBJ1-2, with D hard to call. Germline CDR1 is MNHNS and CDR2 is SASEGT. CDR3 length equals 13 residues. Between the trimmed V and J ends, which lost 6 bases and 6 bases, there was a span of 14 bases.

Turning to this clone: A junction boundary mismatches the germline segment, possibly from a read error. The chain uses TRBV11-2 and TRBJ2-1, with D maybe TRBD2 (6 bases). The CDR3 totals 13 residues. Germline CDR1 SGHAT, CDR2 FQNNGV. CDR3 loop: CASSLEAGGEQFF. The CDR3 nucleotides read TGTGCCAGCAGCCTAGAAGCGGGTGGTGAGCAGTTCTTC.